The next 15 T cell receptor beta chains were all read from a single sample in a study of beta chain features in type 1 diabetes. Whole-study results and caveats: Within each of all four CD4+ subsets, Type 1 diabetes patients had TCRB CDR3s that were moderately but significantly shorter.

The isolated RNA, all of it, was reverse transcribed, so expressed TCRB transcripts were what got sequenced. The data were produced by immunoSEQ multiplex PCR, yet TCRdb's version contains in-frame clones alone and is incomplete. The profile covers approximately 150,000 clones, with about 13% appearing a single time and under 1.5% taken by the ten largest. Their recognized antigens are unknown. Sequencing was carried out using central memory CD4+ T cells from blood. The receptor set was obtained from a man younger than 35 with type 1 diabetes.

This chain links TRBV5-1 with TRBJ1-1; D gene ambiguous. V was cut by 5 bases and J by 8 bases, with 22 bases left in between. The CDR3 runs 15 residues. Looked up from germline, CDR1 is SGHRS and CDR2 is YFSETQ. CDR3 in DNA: TGCGCCAGCAGTCCCCCCGGCCCTCCCCGCGGGGAAGCTTTCTTT. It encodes CASSPPGPPRGEAFF.

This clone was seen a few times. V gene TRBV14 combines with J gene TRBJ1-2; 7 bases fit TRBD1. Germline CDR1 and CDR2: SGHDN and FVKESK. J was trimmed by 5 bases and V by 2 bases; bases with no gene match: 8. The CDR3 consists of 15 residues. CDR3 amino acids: CASSQLTGPLYGYTF. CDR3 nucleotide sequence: TGTGCCAGCAGCCAATTGACAGGGCCTCTTTATGGCTACACCTTC.

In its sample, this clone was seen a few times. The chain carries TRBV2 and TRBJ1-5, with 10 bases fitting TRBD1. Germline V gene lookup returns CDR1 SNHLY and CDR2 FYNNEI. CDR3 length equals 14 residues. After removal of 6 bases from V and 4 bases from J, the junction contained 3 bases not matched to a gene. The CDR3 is CASRTGGWNQPQHF. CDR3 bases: TGTGCCAGCAGGACAGGGGGCTGGAATCAGCCCCAGCATTTT. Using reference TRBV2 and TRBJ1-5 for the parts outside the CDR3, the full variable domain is EPEVTQTPSHQVTQMGQEVILRCVPISNHLYFYWYRQILGQKVEFLVSFYNNEISEKSEIFDDQFSVERPDGSNFTLKIRSTKLEDSAMYFCASRTGGWNQPQHFGDGTRLSIL.

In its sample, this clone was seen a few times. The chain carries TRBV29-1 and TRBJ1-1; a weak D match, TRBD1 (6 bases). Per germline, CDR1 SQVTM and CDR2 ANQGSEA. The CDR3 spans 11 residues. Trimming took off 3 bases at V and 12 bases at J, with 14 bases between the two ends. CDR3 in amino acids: CSVDRGPTTFF. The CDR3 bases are TGCAGCGTTGACAGGGGACCGACGACTTTCTTT.

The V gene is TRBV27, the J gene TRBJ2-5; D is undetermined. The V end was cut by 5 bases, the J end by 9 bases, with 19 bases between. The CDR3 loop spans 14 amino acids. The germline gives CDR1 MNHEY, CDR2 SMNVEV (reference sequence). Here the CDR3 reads CASSQNQVTRAQYF. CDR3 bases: TGTGCCAGCAGTCAAAACCAGGTCACACGGGCCCAGTACTTC.

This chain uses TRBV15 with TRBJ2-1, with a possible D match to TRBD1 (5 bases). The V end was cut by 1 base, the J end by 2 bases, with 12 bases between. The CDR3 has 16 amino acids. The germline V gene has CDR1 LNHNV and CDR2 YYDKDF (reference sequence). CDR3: CATSRVRAGTYNEQFF. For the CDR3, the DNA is TGTGCCACCAGCAGAGTAAGGGCAGGGACCTACAATGAGCAGTTCTTC. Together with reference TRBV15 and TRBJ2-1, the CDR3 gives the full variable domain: DAMVIQNPRYQVTQFGKPVTLSCSQTLNHNVMYWYQQKSSQAPKLLFHYYDKDFNNEADTPDNFQSRRPNTSFCFLDIRSPGLGDTAMYLCATSRVRAGTYNEQFFGPGTRLTVL.

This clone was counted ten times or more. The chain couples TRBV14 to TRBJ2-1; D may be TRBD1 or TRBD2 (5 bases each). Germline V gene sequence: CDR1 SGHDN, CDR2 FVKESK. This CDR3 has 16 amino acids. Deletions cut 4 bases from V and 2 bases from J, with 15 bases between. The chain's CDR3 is CASSRTGTGTYNEQFF. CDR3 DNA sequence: TGTGCCAGCAGCCGAACCGGGACCGGGACCTACAATGAGCAGTTCTTC.

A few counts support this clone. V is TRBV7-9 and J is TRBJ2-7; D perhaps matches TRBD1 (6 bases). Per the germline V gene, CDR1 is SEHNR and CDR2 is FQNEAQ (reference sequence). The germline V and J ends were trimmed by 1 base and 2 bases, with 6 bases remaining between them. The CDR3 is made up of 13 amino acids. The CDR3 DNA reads TGTGCCAGCAGCTTAGGGGGGCCCTACGAGCAGTACTTC. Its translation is CASSLGGPYEQYF.

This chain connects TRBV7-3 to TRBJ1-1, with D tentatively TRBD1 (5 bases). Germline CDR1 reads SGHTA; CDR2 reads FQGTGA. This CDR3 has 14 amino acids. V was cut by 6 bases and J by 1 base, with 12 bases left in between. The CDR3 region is CASRRDVENTEAFF. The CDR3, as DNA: TGTGCCAGCAGGCGGGACGTAGAGAACACTGAAGCTTTCTTT.

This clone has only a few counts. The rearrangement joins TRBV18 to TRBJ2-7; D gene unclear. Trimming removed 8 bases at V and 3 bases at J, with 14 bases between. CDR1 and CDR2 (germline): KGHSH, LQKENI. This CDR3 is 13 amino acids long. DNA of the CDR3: TGTGCCAGCGCCTCGACGGGCGACTACGAGCAGTACTTC. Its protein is CASASTGDYEQYF.

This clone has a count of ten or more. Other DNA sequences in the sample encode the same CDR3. CDR3 loop: CASSLARDRNTGELFF. CDR3 nucleotide sequence: TGCGCCAGCAGCTTGGCCCGGGACAGAAACACCGGGGAGCTGTTTTTT. This chain joins TRBV5-1 and TRBJ2-2; 7 bases are shared with TRBD1. The CDR3 has 16 residues. V was clipped by 0 bases and J by 2 bases; unmatched bases: 4. Germline CDR1 SGHRS, CDR2 YFSETQ.

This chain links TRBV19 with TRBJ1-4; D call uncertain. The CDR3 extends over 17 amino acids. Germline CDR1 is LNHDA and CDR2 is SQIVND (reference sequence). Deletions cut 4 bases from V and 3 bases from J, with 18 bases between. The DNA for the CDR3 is TGTGCCAGTAGTAGAGGTGCCTTCGTCGGTGCTAATGAAAAACTGTTTTTT. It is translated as CASSRGAFVGANEKLFF.

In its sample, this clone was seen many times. CDR3 sequence reads: CASSQGGRDRGGSPLHF. The DNA for the CDR3 is TGCGCCAGCAGCCAAGGCGGACGGGACAGGGGAGGCTCACCCCTCCACTTT. This sequence joins TRBV4-1 and TRBJ1-6, with TRBD1 matching over 10 bases. This CDR3 is 17 amino acids long. With V trimmed by 1 base and J by 10 bases, 10 bases remained unmatched. Germline lookup yields CDR1 MGHRA and CDR2 YSYEKL.

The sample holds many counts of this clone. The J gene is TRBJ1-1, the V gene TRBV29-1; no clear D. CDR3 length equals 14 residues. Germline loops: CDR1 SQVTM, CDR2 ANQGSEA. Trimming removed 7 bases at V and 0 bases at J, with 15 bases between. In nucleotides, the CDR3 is TGCAGCGGGATGGGAGGCACCCTGAACACTGAAGCTTTCTTT. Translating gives CSGMGGTLNTEAFF. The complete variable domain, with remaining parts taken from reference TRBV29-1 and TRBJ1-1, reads SAVISQKPSRDICQRGTSLTIQCQVDSQVTMMFWYRQQPGQSLTLIATANQGSEATYESGFVIDKFPISRPNLTFSTLTVSNMSPEDSSIYLCSGMGGTLNTEAFFGQGTRLTVV.

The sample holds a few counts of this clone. CDR3 sequence reads: CAWSRRQGSTDTQYF. CDR3 sequence (DNA): TGTGCCTGGAGTAGGAGACAGGGTAGCACAGATACGCAGTATTTT. The rearrangement links TRBV30 to TRBJ2-3; TRBD1 agrees at 7 bases. Germline CDR1 reads GTSNPN; CDR2 reads SVGIG (reference sequence). The J segment lost 0 bases and the V segment lost 2 bases, leaving 5 bases of the junction unmatched. This CDR3 contains 15 residues.